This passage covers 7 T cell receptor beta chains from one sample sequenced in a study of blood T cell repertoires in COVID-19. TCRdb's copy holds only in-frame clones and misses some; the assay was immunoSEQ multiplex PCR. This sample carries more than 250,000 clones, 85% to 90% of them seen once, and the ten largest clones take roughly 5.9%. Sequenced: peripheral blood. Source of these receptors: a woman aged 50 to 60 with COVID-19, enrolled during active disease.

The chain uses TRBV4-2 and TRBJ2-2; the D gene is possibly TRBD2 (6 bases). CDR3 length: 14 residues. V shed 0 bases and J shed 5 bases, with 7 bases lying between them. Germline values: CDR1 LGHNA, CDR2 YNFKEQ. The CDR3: CASSQDAGTGELFF. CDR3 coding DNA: TGTGCCAGCAGCCAAGATGCGGGGACCGGGGAGCTGTTTTTT.

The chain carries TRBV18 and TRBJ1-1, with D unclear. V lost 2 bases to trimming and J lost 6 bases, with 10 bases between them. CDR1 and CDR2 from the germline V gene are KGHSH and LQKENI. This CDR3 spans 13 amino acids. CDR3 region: CASSPIHEAEAFF. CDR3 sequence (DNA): TGTGCCAGCTCACCAATACATGAGGCTGAAGCTTTCTTT.

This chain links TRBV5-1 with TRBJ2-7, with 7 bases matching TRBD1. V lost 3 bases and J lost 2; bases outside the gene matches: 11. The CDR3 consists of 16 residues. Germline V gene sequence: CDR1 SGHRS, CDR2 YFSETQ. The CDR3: CASSYKTGTEPYEQYF. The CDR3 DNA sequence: TGCGCCAGCAGCTACAAAACCGGGACAGAGCCCTACGAGCAGTACTTC.

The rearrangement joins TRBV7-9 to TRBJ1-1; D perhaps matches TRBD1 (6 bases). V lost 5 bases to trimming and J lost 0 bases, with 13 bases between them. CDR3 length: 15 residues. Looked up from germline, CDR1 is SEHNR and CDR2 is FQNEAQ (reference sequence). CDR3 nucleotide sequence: TGTGCCAGCAGCGGTCCCGGGACAATGAACACTGAAGCTTTCTTT. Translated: CASSGPGTMNTEAFF. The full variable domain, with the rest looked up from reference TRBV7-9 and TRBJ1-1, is DTGVSQNPRHKITKRGQNVTFRCDPISEHNRLYWYRQTLGQGPEFLTYFQNEAQLEKSRLLSDRFSAERPKGSFSTLEIQRTEQGDSAMYLCASSGPGTMNTEAFFGQGTRLTVV.

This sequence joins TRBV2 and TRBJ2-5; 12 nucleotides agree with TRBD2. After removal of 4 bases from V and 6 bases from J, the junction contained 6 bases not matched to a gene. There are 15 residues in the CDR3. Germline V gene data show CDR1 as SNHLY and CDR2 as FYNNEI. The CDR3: CASSGGLAGQKTQYF. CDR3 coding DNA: TGTGCCAGCAGTGGGGGACTAGCGGGCCAGAAGACCCAGTACTTC.

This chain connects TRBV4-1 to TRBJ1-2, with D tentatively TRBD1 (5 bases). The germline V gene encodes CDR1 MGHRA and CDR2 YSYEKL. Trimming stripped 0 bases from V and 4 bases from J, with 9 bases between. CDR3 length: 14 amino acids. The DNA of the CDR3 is TGCGCCAGCAGCCAAGATACAGGACCCTATGGCTACACCTTC. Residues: CASSQDTGPYGYTF.

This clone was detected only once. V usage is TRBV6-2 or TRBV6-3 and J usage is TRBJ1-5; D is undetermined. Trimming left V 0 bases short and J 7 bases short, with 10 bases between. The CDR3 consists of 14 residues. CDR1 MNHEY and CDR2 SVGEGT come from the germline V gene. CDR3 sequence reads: CASSYSEGLQPQHF. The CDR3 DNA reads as TGTGCCAGCAGTTACTCGGAGGGCTTACAGCCCCAGCATTTT.